The entry below describes one T cell receptor (beta chain). This clone is a singleton in its sample. Its antigen remains unidentified. No base-level quality is on record; no much larger clone is a single base apart. These data come from a study of OX40 agonist ivuxolimab in advanced cancers. Study-level background: Ivuxolimab was an agonistic, fully human IgG2 monoclonal antibody directed against OX40 (CD134), a costimulatory receptor. Partial responses occurred in three dose-escalation patients: two with cutaneous melanoma and one with hepatocellular carcinoma. Intravenous ivuxolimab was administered to patients every 2 weeks at six dose levels: 0.01, 0.1, 0.3, 1.5, 3 and 10 mg/kg. In the dose-escalation cohort, 65% to 85% of patients were male, and the mean age was around 60 years with a range of roughly 23 to 79. Prior anti-PD-1, anti-PD-L1 or anti-CTLA-4 therapy was permitted, and 40% of dose-escalation patients had received checkpoint inhibitors. Of the roughly 52 dose-escalation patients, hepatocellular carcinoma was present in around 19, melanoma in around 15, renal cell carcinoma in 9 and head and neck cancer in 9. The purpose of peripheral TCRbeta sequencing was to test whether ivuxolimab changed TCR sequence diversity and led to clonal T-cell expansion. The paper describes the monotherapy dose-escalation part (N of about 47 patients) of the phase I trial of ivuxolimab. Broad study findings and their caveats: In partial responders in the 0.1-3.0 mg/kg groups, normalized peripheral clonal expansion was found to be among the lowest, especially among CD8+ T cells. Clonal expansion of both CD4+ and CD8+ blood T cells was observed from baseline to week 6 at doses 0.1 to 3.0 mg/kg. Low levels of normalized T-cell clonal expansion were also seen in some patients who did not respond. Antigen specificity was not determined for the clonally expanded peripheral T cells. After ivuxolimab, CD8+ T cells had more expanded clones than CD4+ T cells on average.

Genomic DNA was isolated from the sorted cells so that the TCRbeta CDR3 region could be sequenced. TCRbeta CDR3 regions were sequenced using the immunoSEQ Assay. Sourced from immuneACCESS, this table was stored by TCRdb with only in-frame sequences that have V and J called. A share of the clones is absent; for the studies checked, an unresolved V gene accounts for under half, and the remainder has no known explanation. This sample lists more than 55,000 clones; roughly 80% were detected once. Together, the top ten hold approximately 5% of the sample. Between the V and J ends, shortened by 3 bases and 0 bases respectively, the junction contains 7 bases. Based on the germline V gene, the CDR1 and CDR2 sequences are SGHNT and YENEEA. The CDR3 spans 14 residues, from the cysteine through the phenylalanine. Of all the DNA, just the CDR3 is kept, 42 bases in frame from base 1. Patients with a history of autoimmune disease or receiving systemic immunosuppression were excluded from the trial. In every dose cohort, peripheral blood was drawn for TCR sequencing at baseline, cycle 4 day 1, and cycle 7 day 1. The samples were taken from a phase I, first-in-human, multicenter, open-label dose-escalation trial of ivuxolimab. Adults with locally advanced or metastatic melanoma, renal cell carcinoma, hepatocellular carcinoma or head and neck squamous cell carcinoma were enrolled in the trial. Before TCR sequencing, CD4+ and CD8+ T cells were separately sorted from peripheral blood.

The specimen comprised CD4+ or CD8+ T cells sorted from blood, sampled in a trial of the OX40 agonist ivuxolimab. The chain is encoded by TRBV11-3 joined to TRBJ2-3; the D region possibly corresponds to TRBD1 (6 bases align). This clonotype originated in an adult with an advanced solid tumor such as melanoma, head and neck, liver or kidney cancer. In nucleotide form, the sequence is TGTGCCAGCAGCTTGACAGGTAGCACAGATACGCAGTATTTT. Its product reads: CASSLTGSTDTQYF.